The 2 T cell receptor beta chains presented below share a single source sample, sequenced in a study of T cell clonotyping in hematopoietic cell transplantation. Sequencing was performed with immunoSEQ multiplex PCR; in TCRdb, only in-frame clones are kept and a portion is missing. Of about 10,000 clones in the sample, 40% to 65% were seen once. The sample was peripheral blood mononuclear cells, taken 100 days after allogeneic stem cell transplant. The receptors derive from a female patient in her forties or fifties who had an allogeneic stem cell transplant from an unrelated donor, so the T cells may come from the graft donor. Some clones in this sample may be carry-over from other donors' samples.

The rearrangement links TRBV4-3 to TRBJ2-5; D possibly corresponds to TRBD2 (7 bases). In germline, CDR1 is LGHNA, CDR2 YSLEER. V lost 0 bases to trimming and J lost 5 bases, with 10 bases between them. This CDR3 region has 14 residues. For the CDR3, the DNA is TGCGCCAGCAGCCAAGATGGGGGGGCGGAGACCCAGTACTTC. This encodes CASSQDGGAETQYF.

This clone appeared a few times. The CDR3 sequence is CASSVTENYGYTF. The DNA of the CDR3 is TGTGCCAGCAGCGTTACAGAAAACTATGGCTACACCTTC. This chain links TRBV9 with TRBJ1-2; D is unresolved. This CDR3 has 13 amino acids. Trimming cost V 2 bases and J 2 bases, with 7 bases left between them. The germline CDR1 and CDR2 sequences are SGDLS and YYNGEE.